This T cell receptor beta chain appears in the sequencing data of a study of molecular identifiers for immune sequencing clone quantification. This clonotype has at least ten counts. TCRdb used MiXCR to reprocess the PCR reads, holding one entry per CDR3 protein. Of 50,000 to 75,000 distinct CDR3 sequences detected, around 19% appear once; the ten largest clones hold about 1.5%. The CD8+CD4-CCR7+CD45RA+ phenotype defined the sorted naive CD8 T cells. The CDR3 loop spans 12 amino acids. The V end was cut by 5 bases, the J end by 6 bases, with 8 bases between. Germline V gene sequence: CDR1 SEHNR, CDR2 FQNEAQ (reference sequence).

The rearrangement joins TRBV7-9 to TRBJ2-1; D gene ambiguous. This receptor was identified in a human donor in good health. Some libraries in this study had Jurkat cell RNA spiked in. Sequenced input: naive CD8+ T cells from blood, with Jurkat cell RNA spiked in. Specified subset: FACS-sorted CD8+CD4-CCR7+CD45RA+ naive T cells. The CDR3 DNA follows: TGTGCCAGCAGCCAAAAAATCAATGAGCAGTTCTTC. Translation: CASSQKINEQFF.